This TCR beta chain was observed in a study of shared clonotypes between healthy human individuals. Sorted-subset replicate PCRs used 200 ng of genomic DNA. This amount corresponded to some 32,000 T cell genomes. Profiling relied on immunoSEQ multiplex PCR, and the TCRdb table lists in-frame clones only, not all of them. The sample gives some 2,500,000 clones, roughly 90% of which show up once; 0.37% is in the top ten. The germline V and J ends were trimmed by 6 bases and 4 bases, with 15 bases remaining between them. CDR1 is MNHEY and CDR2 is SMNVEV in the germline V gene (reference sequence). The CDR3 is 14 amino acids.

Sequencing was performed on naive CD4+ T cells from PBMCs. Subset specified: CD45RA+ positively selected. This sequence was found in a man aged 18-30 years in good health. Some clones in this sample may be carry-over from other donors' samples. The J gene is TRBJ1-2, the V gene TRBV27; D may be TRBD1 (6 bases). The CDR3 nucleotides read TGTGCCAGCAGATTCGGGGCAGGGGCCTATGGCTACACCTTC. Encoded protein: CASRFGAGAYGYTF.